The rows below give T cell receptor beta chains drawn from one sample of a study of blood T cells in healthy people across ages. TCRdb processed the 5' RACE reads anew with MiXCR; each CDR3 protein has one entry. The repertoire consists of some 930,000 distinct CDR3 sequences, with about 27% occurring once and the leading ten covering about a tenth. The sample also formed part of further work on T cells of mothers and their children.

The sequenced sample consisted of blood. The receptors derive from a middle-aged woman in good health. Each CDR3 is given with its conserved first and last residue. D genes are given only for firm matches. The size field is filled for only some rows; it gives once, few, many or a size class.

clone size: NA; D gene: TRBD2; J gene: TRBJ2-4; V gene: TRBV20-1; CDR3 DNA: TGCAGTGCTGAAACGGCTAGCGGGGGGCCGTACGGGTCCAAAAACATTCAGTACTTC; CDR3 protein: CSAETASGGPYGSKNIQYF
clone size: NA; D gene: NA; J gene: TRBJ1-6; V gene: TRBV7-2; CDR3 DNA: TGTGCCAGCAGCTTAGTAGGCAGCCTTAATTCACCCCTCCACTTT; CDR3 protein: CASSLVGSLNSPLHF
clone size: NA; D gene: TRBD1; J gene: TRBJ2-2; V gene: TRBV11-3; CDR3 DNA: TGTGCCAGCAGCTACTCCGGGACAGGGGGCCATGCCGGGGAGCTGTTTTTT; CDR3 protein: CASSYSGTGGHAGELFF
clone size: NA; D gene: NA; J gene: TRBJ1-1; V gene: TRBV6-1; CDR3 DNA: TGTGCCAGCAGGTGGGGGCGGAACACTGAAGCTTTCTTT; CDR3 protein: CASRWGRNTEAFF
clone size: many; D gene: TRBD1; J gene: TRBJ1-5; V gene: TRBV5-1; CDR3 DNA: TGCGCCAGCAGCCTGGGACAGGGTATTCAGCCCCAGCATTTT; CDR3 protein: CASSLGQGIQPQHF
clone size: many; D gene: TRBD2; J gene: TRBJ2-1; V gene: TRBV6-6; CDR3 DNA: TGTGCCAGCAGTCCCCTAGCGGGGGGGCGTCACAATGAGCAGTTCTTC; CDR3 protein: CASSPLAGGRHNEQFF
clone size: many; D gene: NA; J gene: TRBJ1-2; V gene: TRBV7-9; CDR3 DNA: TGTGCCAGCAGCACAGATGGAGGGTATAACTATGGCTACACCTTC; CDR3 protein: CASSTDGGYNYGYTF
clone size: NA; D gene: TRBD2; J gene: TRBJ2-5; V gene: TRBV20-1; CDR3 DNA: TGCAGTGCTTCTTGGACTAGCGGGTTATTCAAGGAGCAGTACTTC; CDR3 protein: CSASWTSGLFKEQYF
clone size: NA; D gene: TRBD1; J gene: TRBJ1-5; V gene: TRBV5-5; CDR3 DNA: TGTGCCAGCAGCTGGGACAGGAACAATCAGCCCCAGCATTTT; CDR3 protein: CASSWDRNNQPQHF
clone size: many; D gene: NA; J gene: TRBJ2-3; V gene: TRBV29-1; CDR3 DNA: TGCAGCGTTGAGCCTGATACGCAGTATTTT; CDR3 protein: CSVEPDTQYF
clone size: many; D gene: NA; J gene: TRBJ2-5; V gene: TRBV7-9; CDR3 DNA: TGTGCCAGCAGCCCCCAGGGGACCCAGTACTTC; CDR3 protein: CASSPQGTQYF
clone size: few; D gene: NA; J gene: TRBJ1-6; V gene: TRBV7-2; CDR3 DNA: TGTGCCAGCAGCCAACGACCACCCTCCTATAATTCACCCCTCCACTTT; CDR3 protein: CASSQRPPSYNSPLHF
clone size: few; D gene: NA; J gene: TRBJ2-1; V gene: TRBV2; CDR3 DNA: TGTGCCAGCAGTGAACAGGGGACCCAGTTCTTC; CDR3 protein: CASSEQGTQFF
clone size: NA; D gene: NA; J gene: TRBJ2-7; V gene: TRBV6-5; CDR3 DNA: TGTGCCAGCGGTCCCTCGAGTCTTGTCCACGAGCAGTACTTC; CDR3 protein: CASGPSSLVHEQYF
clone size: NA; D gene: NA; J gene: TRBJ2-5; V gene: TRBV11-2; CDR3 DNA: TGTGCCAGCAGTGGGGGGGGCCAGTGGAAAGAGACCCAGTACTTC; CDR3 protein: CASSGGGQWKETQYF
clone size: few; D gene: NA; J gene: TRBJ2-5; V gene: TRBV20-1; CDR3 DNA: TGCAGTGAAAAGGGACGAAAAGAGACCCAGTACTTC; CDR3 protein: CSEKGRKETQYF
clone size: many; D gene: TRBD1; J gene: TRBJ2-7; V gene: TRBV9; CDR3 DNA: TGTGCCAGCAGCGTAGGAACAGGGGTCGAGCAGTACTTC; CDR3 protein: CASSVGTGVEQYF
clone size: NA; D gene: NA; J gene: TRBJ2-1; V gene: TRBV11-2; CDR3 DNA: TGTGCCAGCGCAGAGGGAATCTCCTACAATGAGCAGTTCTTC; CDR3 protein: CASAEGISYNEQFF
clone size: few; D gene: NA; J gene: TRBJ1-5; V gene: TRBV20-1; CDR3 DNA: TGCAGCACAGGGTCGAATCAGCCCCAGCATTTT; CDR3 protein: CSTGSNQPQHF
clone size: NA; D gene: TRBD2; J gene: TRBJ2-5; V gene: TRBV10-1; CDR3 DNA: TGCGCCAGCAGTGAGGGTAGCGGGAGTAAGCAAGAGACCCAGTACTTC; CDR3 protein: CASSEGSGSKQETQYF
clone size: many; D gene: NA; J gene: TRBJ2-7; V gene: TRBV3-1; CDR3 DNA: TGTGCCAGCAGCCTTCCATGGGGTGACGAGCAGTACTTC; CDR3 protein: CASSLPWGDEQYF
clone size: few; D gene: TRBD2; J gene: TRBJ2-7; V gene: TRBV7-2; CDR3 DNA: TGTGCCAGCAGCATCTCCGGGCTAGCGGGGGGCCCCGAGCAGTACTTC; CDR3 protein: CASSISGLAGGPEQYF
clone size: many; D gene: TRBD1; J gene: TRBJ2-7; V gene: TRBV20-1; CDR3 DNA: TGCAGTGCAAGACAGGGAACCGAGCAGTACTTC; CDR3 protein: CSARQGTEQYF
clone size: few; D gene: TRBD1; J gene: TRBJ2-7; V gene: TRBV11-2; CDR3 DNA: TGTGCCAGCAGCGTCGGACAGGGGCATTTCGAGCAGTACTTC; CDR3 protein: CASSVGQGHFEQYF
clone size: NA; D gene: NA; J gene: TRBJ1-6; V gene: TRBV9; CDR3 DNA: TGTGCCAGCAGCGTAGGGGGGTCCACAGATTCACCCCTCCACTTT; CDR3 protein: CASSVGGSTDSPLHF
clone size: NA; D gene: TRBD1; J gene: TRBJ1-2; V gene: TRBV4-3; CDR3 DNA: TGCGCCAGCAGCCAAGATTCGGGGACAGGCGCATCTTATGGCTACACCTTC; CDR3 protein: CASSQDSGTGASYGYTF
clone size: NA; D gene: TRBD1; J gene: TRBJ1-2; V gene: TRBV15; CDR3 DNA: TGCGCCACCAGCAGAGAGTCGACAGGGAGGGGCTACACCTTC; CDR3 protein: CATSRESTGRGYTF
clone size: NA; D gene: NA; J gene: TRBJ1-1; V gene: TRBV7-7; CDR3 DNA: TGTGCTAGCAGCCGGGCCATGAACACTGAAGCTTTCTTT; CDR3 protein: CASSRAMNTEAFF
clone size: NA; D gene: NA; J gene: TRBJ1-1; V gene: TRBV7-2; CDR3 DNA: TGTGCCAGCAGCCAAAAGTTTTGGGGGATTGAGAACACTGAAGCTTTCTTT; CDR3 protein: CASSQKFWGIENTEAFF
clone size: NA; D gene: NA; J gene: TRBJ1-1; V gene: TRBV7-3; CDR3 DNA: TGTGCCAGCAGCTCTACTGCACAGAGGGGGGGCGCGGGTCGCACTGAAGCTTTCTTT; CDR3 protein: CASSSTAQRGGAGRTEAFF